A single T cell receptor beta chain is shown here with its context. The entry originates in a study of shared T cell receptors in the human thymus. Profiling relied on immunoSEQ multiplex PCR, and the TCRdb table lists in-frame clones only, not all of them. The table has a few hundred thousand clones, around 95% seen once; the top ten hold 0.015% to 0.02%. The CDR3 covers 15 residues. Germline lookup yields CDR1 MDHEN and CDR2 SYDVKM. The ends lost 0 bases at V and 4 bases at J; junction bases unmatched: 3. The chain carries TRBV28 and TRBJ2-1, with 7 nucleotides matching TRBD2. Sequencing was carried out using thymocytes. The receptor was isolated from a human donor. In DNA form, the CDR3 reads TGTGCCAGCAGTTTATGGACTAGCCGTTACAATGAGCAGTTCTTC. Amino acid sequence: CASSLWTSRYNEQFF.